Below, one TCR beta chain is given with its context. Its antigen is undetermined. PCR amplification relied on 60 Vbeta primers (plus 13 Jbeta primers). TCRdb keeps only in-frame clones here, not all; method: immunoSEQ multiplex PCR. In the table there are 95,000 to 150,000 clones, about 83% of which are singletons. V lost 6 bases to trimming and J lost 2 bases; unmatched junction nucleotides: 7. CDR1 and CDR2 from the germline V gene are MDHEN and SYDVKM. The CDR3 loop spans 17 amino acids. The data derive from a study of cytomegalovirus exposure and HLA in healthy donors. Broader study findings: Clonal expansion, a later analysis showed, was greater in HLA-associated TCR beta chains than in equally common others. V segments that were indistinguishable, TRBV6-2 and TRBV6-3 among them, were omitted from analysis. A later analysis linked a missense variant in DCLRE1C to the trimming of TCR beta V and J genes. Solely CMV serostatus was available to characterize immune exposure.

The chain carries TRBV28 and TRBJ1-6; TRBD1 agrees at 10 bases. Sequencing used PBMCs. This clonotype was sampled from a man younger than 40 in good health and CMV-seronegative. For the CDR3, the DNA is TGTGCCAGCAGAAGACAGGGGGCCTCAGCCTATAATTCACCCCTCCACTTT. This codes for CASRRQGASAYNSPLHF.